Listed here is a single T cell receptor beta chain. As yet, its antigen is unknown. Generated by immunoSEQ multiplex PCR, the TCRdb table keeps only in-frame clones and is missing some. The table has some 130,000 clones, over 75% seen once. With V trimmed by 6 bases and J by 0 bases, 4 bases remained unmatched. The CDR3 spans 14 residues. CDR1 is SGHRS and CDR2 is YFSETQ in the germline V gene. This record comes from a study of a mutant IDH1 vaccine in newly diagnosed glioma. Study context: Patients under treatment included roughly 60% males and about 38% females and had a mean age of about 37 years. Therapy received beforehand was radiotherapy, temozolomide, or both, with most patients given both.

Time point reported: week 11, during vaccination. The vaccine gave 300 ug of a 20-mer mutant IDH1 peptide subcutaneously per dose. New WHO grade 3 or 4 astrocytomas that were IDH1-mutant and ATRX-lost had been found in donors. Study results and limitations: Pseudoprogression looked unconnected to shifts in top peripheral T cell clonotypes.

This clonotype was obtained from a man between 40 and 49 years old with glioma. The chain joins TRBV5-1 to TRBJ2-3; 7 nucleotides agree with TRBD2. The source material was PBMCs, sampled from a glioma patient whose treatment included an IDH1 peptide vaccine. The CDR3 here is CASTTRGSTDTQYF. The CDR3 DNA is TGCGCCAGCACGACGCGGGGGAGCACAGATACGCAGTATTTT.